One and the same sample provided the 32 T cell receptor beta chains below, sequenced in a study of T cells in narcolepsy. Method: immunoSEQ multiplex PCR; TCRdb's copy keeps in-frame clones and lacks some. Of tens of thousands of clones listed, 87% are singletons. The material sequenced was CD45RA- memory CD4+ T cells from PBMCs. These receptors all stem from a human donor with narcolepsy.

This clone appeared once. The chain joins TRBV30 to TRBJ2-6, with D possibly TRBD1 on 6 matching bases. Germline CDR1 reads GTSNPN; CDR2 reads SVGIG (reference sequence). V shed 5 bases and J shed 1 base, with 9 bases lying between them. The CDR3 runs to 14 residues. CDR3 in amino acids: CAWATGSGANVLTF. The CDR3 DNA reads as TGTGCCTGGGCTACAGGGTCTGGGGCCAACGTCCTGACTTTC.

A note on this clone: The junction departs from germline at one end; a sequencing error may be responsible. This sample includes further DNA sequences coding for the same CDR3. The chain's CDR3 is CASSHQDQVNTGELFF. CDR3 in DNA: TGCGCCAGCAGCCACCAGGATCAGGTTAACACCGGGGAGTTGTTTTTT. The genes are TRBV23-1 and TRBJ2-2; weak D call: TRBD2 (5 bases). TRBV23-1 is filed as an ORF, its function uncertain. The CDR3 is 16 residues long.

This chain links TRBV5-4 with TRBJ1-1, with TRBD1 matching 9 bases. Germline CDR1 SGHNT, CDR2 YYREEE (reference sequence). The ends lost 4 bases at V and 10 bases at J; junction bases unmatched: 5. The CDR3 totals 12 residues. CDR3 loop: CASSVTGGVAFF. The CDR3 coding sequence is TGTGCCAGCAGCGTAACAGGGGGCGTAGCTTTCTTT.

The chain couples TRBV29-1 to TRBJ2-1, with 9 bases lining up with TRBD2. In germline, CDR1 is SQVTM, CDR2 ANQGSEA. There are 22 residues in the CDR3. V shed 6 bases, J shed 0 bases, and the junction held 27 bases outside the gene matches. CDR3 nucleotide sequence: TGCAGCGTGGGAGGCGGGACAGCGGGAGGAAGCTTGGCCCCCGGCTCCTACAATGAGCAGTTCTTC. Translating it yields CSVGGGTAGGSLAPGSYNEQFF.

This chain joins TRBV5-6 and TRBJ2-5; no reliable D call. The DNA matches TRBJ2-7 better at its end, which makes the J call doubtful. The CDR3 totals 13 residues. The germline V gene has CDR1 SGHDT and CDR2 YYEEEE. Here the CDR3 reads CASSLSDQAEQYF. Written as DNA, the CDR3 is TGTGCCAGCAGCTTATCTGACCAGGCCGAGCAGTACTTC.

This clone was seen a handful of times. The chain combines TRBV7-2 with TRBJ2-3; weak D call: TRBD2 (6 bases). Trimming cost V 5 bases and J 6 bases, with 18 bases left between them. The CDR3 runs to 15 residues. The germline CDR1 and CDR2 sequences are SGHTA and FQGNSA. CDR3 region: CASSLSGTPVDTQYF. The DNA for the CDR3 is TGTGCCAGCAGCCTCTCCGGGACTCCAGTGGATACGCAGTATTTT.

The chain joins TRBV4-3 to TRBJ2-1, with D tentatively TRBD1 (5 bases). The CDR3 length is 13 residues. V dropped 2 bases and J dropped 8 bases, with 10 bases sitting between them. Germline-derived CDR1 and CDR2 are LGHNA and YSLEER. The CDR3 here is CASSQYRIDEQFF. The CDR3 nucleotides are TGCGCCAGCAGCCAATACAGGATCGATGAGCAGTTCTTC.

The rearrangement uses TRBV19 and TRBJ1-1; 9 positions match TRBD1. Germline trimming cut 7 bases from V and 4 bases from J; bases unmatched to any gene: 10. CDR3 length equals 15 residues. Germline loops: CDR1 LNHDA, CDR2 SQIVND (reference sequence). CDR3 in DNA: TGTGCCAGTAAAGGGACAGGGCTTATTGGCACTGAAGCTTTCTTT. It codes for CASKGTGLIGTEAFF. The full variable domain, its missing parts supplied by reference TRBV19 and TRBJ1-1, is DGGITQSPKYLFRKEGQNVTLSCEQNLNHDAMYWYRQDPGQGLRLIYYSQIVNDFQKGDIAEGYSVSREKKESFPLTVTSAQKNPTAFYLCASKGTGLIGTEAFFGQGTRLTVV.

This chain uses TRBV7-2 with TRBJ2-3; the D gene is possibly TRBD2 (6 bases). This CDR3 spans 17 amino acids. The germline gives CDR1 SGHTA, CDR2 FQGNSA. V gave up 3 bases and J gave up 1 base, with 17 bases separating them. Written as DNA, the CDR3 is TGTGCCAGCAGCTTCCGGGGAGTAGCGGACCGCACAGATACGCAGTATTTT. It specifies CASSFRGVADRTDTQYF.

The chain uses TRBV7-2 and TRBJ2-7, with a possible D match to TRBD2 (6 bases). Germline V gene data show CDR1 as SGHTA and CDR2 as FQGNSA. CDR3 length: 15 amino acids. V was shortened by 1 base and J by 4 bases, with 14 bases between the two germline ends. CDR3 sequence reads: CASSLGGVPRYEQYF. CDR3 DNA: TGTGCCAGCAGCTTAGGGGGGGTTCCGAGATACGAGCAGTACTTC. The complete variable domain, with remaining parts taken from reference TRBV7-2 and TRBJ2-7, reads GAGVSQSPSNKVTEKGKDVELRCDPISGHTALYWYRQSLGQGLEFLIYFQGNSAPDKSGLPSDRFSAERTGGSVSTLTIQRTQQEDSAVYLCASSLGGVPRYEQYFGPGTRLTVT.

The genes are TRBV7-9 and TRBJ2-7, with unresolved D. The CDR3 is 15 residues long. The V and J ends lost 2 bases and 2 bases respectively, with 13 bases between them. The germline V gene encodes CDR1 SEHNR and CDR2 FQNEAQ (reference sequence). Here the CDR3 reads CASSLNELGAYEQYF. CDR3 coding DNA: TGTGCCAGCAGCTTAAATGAATTGGGCGCCTACGAGCAGTACTTC.

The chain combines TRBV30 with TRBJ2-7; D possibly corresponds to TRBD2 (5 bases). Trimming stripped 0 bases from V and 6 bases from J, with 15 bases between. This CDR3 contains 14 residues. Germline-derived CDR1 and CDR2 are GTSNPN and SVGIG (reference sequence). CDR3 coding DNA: TGTGCCTGGAGTGTAACCACTAGGGCTGGCGAGCAGTACTTC. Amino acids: CAWSVTTRAGEQYF.

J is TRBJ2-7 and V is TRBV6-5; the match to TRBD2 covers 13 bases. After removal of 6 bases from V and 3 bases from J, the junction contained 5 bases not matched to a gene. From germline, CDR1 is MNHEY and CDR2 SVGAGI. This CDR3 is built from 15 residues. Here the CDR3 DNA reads TGTGCCAGCAGAACCCGGACTAGCGGGGGCTACGAGCAGTACTTC. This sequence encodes CASRTRTSGGYEQYF.

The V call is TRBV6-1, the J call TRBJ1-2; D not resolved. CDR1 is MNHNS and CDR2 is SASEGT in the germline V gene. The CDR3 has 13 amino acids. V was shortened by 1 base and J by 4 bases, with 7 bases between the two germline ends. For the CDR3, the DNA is TGTGCCAGCAGTGAAGATGGACGCTATGGCTACACCTTC. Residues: CASSEDGRYGYTF.

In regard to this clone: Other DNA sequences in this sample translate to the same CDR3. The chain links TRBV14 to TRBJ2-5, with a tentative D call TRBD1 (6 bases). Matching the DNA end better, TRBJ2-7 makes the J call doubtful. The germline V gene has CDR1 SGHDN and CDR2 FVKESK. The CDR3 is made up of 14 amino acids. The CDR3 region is CASSQANRVYEQYF. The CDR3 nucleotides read TGTGCCAGCAGCCAAGCGAACAGGGTTTACGAGCAGTACTTC.

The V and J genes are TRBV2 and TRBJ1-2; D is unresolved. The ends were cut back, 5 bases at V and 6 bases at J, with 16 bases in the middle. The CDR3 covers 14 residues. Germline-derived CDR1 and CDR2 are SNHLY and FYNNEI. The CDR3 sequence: CASSPDRDVDGYTF. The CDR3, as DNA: TGTGCCAGCAGTCCAGACCGGGATGTGGATGGCTACACCTTC.

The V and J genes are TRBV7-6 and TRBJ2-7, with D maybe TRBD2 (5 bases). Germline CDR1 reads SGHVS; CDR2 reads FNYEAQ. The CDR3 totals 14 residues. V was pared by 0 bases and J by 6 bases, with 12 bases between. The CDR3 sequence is CASSLAAGKGEQYF. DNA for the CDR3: TGTGCCAGCAGCTTAGCTGCCGGGAAAGGCGAGCAGTACTTC.

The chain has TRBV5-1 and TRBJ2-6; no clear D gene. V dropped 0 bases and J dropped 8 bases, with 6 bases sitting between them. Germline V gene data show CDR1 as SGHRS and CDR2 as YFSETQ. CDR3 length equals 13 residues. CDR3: CASSLENPNVLTF. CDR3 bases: TGCGCCAGCAGCTTGGAGAACCCCAACGTCCTGACTTTC.

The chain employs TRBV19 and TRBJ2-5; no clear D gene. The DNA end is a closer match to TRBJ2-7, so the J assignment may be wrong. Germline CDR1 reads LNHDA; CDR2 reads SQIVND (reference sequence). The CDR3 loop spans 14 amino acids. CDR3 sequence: CASSMVGQTYEQYF. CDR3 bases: TGTGCCAGTAGTATGGTGGGTCAGACCTACGAGCAGTACTTC.

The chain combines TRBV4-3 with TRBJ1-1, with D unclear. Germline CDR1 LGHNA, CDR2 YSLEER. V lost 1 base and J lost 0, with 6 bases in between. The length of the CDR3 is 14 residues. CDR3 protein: CASSQGDMNTEAFF. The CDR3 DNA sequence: TGCGCCAGCAGCCAAGGAGACATGAACACTGAAGCTTTCTTT.

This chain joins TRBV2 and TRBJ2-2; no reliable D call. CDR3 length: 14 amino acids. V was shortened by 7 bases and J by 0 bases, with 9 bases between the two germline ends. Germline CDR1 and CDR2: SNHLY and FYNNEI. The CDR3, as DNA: TGTGCCAGCAATGAGGCGGCGAACACCGGGGAGCTGTTTTTT. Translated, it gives CASNEAANTGELFF. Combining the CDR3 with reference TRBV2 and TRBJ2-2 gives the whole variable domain EPEVTQTPSHQVTQMGQEVILRCVPISNHLYFYWYRQILGQKVEFLVSFYNNEISEKSEIFDDQFSVERPDGSNFTLKIRSTKLEDSAMYFCASNEAANTGELFFGEGSRLTVL.

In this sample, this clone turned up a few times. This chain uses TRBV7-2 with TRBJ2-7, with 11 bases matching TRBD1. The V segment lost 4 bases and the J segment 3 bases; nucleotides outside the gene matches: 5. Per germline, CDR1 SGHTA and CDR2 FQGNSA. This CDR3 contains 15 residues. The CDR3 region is CASSWDRGIFYEQYF. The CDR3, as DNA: TGTGCCAGCAGCTGGGACAGGGGGATTTTCTACGAGCAGTACTTC.

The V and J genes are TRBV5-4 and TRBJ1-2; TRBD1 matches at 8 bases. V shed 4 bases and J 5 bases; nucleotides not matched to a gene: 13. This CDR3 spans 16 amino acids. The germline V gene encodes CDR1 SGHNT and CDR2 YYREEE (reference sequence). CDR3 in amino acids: CASSGHRTGSEYGYTF. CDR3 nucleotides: TGTGCCAGCAGCGGGCACCGGACAGGGAGTGAGTATGGCTACACCTTC. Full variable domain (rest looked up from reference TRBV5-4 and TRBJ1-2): ETGVTQSPTHLIKTRGQQVTLRCSSQSGHNTVSWYQQALGQGPQFIFQYYREEENGRGNFPPRFSGLQFPNYSSELNVNALELDDSALYLCASSGHRTGSEYGYTFGSGTRLTVV.

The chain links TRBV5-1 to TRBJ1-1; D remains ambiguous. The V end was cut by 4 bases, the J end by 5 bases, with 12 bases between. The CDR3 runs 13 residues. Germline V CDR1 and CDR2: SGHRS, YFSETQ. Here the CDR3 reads CASSLTPLTEAFF. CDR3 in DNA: TGCGCCAGCAGCCTCACCCCGCTTACTGAAGCTTTCTTT.

The CDR3 reads CASSFNGNTIYF. Here the CDR3 DNA reads TGTGCCAGCAGTTTTAACGGAAACACCATATATTTT. The chain carries TRBV7-2 and TRBJ1-3, with D hard to call. The V gene lost 6 bases and the J gene lost 4 bases, with 7 bases spanning the gap. The germline CDR1 and CDR2 sequences are SGHTA and FQGNSA. CDR3 size: 12 residues.

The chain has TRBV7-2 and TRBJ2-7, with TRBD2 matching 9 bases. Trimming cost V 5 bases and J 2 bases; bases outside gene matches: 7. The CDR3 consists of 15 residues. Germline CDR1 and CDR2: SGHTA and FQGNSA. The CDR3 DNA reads TGTGCCAGCAGCCCCGGGCGGGGGGGAACCTACGAGCAGTACTTC. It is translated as CASSPGRGGTYEQYF.

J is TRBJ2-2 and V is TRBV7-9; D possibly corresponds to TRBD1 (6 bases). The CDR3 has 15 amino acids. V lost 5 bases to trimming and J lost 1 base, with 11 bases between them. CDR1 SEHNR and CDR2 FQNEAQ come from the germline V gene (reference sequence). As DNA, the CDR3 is TGTGCCAGCAGCCCTCGACAGGAGAACACCGGGGAGCTGTTTTTT. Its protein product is CASSPRQENTGELFF.

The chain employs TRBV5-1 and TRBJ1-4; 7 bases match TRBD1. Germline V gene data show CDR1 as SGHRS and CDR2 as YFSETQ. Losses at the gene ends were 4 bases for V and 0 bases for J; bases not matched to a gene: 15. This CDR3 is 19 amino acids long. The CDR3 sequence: CASSPGQRLASATNEKLFF. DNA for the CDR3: TGCGCCAGCAGCCCGGGACAGCGATTAGCCAGTGCAACTAATGAAAAACTGTTTTTT.

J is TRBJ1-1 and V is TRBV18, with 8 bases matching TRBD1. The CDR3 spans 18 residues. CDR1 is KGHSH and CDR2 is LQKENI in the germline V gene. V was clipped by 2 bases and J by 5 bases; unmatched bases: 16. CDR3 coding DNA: TGTGCCAGCTCACCAGCGGCAGGGGGCAAGGGGCTGGGGACTGAAGCTTTCTTT. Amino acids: CASSPAAGGKGLGTEAFF.

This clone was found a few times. The CDR3 spells CASSEIRGNQPQHF. As DNA, the CDR3 is TGTGCCAGCAGTGAAATCAGGGGGAATCAGCCCCAGCATTTT. J is TRBJ1-5 and V is TRBV6-1, with 7 bases that match TRBD1. There are 14 residues in the CDR3. With V trimmed by 2 bases and J by 4 bases, 2 bases remained unmatched. Germline CDR1 and CDR2: MNHNS and SASEGT.

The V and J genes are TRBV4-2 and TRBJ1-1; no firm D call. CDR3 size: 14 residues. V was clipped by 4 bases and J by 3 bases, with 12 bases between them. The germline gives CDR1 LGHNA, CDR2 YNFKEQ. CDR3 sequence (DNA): TGTGCCAGCAGCCCTCGAGCCAGCTACACTGAAGCTTTCTTT. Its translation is CASSPRASYTEAFF.

The CDR3 region has the DNA TGTGCCAGTAGGAGCACCAGCTCCTATAATTCACCCCTCCACTTT. This gives the protein CASRSTSSYNSPLHF. The chain is built from TRBV19 and TRBJ1-6, with unresolved D. Per germline, CDR1 LNHDA and CDR2 SQIVND (reference sequence). The CDR3 is 15 amino acids. The V and J ends lost 6 bases and 0 bases respectively, with 9 bases between them.